This TCR beta chain was found in a study of human T cells and chemical hapten exposure. As for the study in general: There were per-sample TCR yield variations, arising mainly from small pooled library volume differences.

Trimming removed 3 bases at V and 3 bases at J, with 13 bases between. The V gene's germline CDR1 is SGHRS and CDR2 YFSETQ. This CDR3 is built from 16 residues. Each CDR3 protein is one row after TCRdb ran MiXCR on the RACE reads. The sample shows roughly 380,000 distinct CDR3 sequences, nearly 6.5% of them seen only once. Time point here: patch test 2, 6 weeks after DPC sensitization. Treatment specified: therapeutic diphenylcyclopropenone sensitization with weekly scalp DPC. Sequences were derived from whole blood, sampled in connection with sensitization to the hapten diphenylcyclopropenone (DPC). V gene TRBV5-1 combines with J gene TRBJ1-6; a weak D match, TRBD1 (5 bases). The TCR originated in a woman under 30 with alopecia areata. Some clones in this sample may be carry-over from other donors' samples. Here the CDR3 DNA reads TGCGCCAGCAGCTCGGGGGAGGCCCACTATAATTCACCCCTCCACTTT. It encodes CASSSGEAHYNSPLHF.